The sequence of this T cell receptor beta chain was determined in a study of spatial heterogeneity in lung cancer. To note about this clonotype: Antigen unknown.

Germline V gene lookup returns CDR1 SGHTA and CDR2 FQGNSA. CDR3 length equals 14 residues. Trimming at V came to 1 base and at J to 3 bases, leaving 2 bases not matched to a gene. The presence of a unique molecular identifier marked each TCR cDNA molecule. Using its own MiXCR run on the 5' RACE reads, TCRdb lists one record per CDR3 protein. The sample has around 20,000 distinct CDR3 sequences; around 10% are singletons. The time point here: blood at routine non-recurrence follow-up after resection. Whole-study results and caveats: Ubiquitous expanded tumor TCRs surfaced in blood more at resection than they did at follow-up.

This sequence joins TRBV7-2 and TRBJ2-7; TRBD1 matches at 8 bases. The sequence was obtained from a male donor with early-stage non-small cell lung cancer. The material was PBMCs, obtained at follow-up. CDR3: CASSLGTGYYEQYF. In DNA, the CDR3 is TGTGCCAGCAGCTTAGGGACAGGGTACTACGAGCAGTACTTC.